The rows below give T cell receptor beta chains drawn from one sample of a study of shared clonotypes between healthy human individuals. Profiling relied on immunoSEQ multiplex PCR, and the TCRdb table lists in-frame clones only, not all of them. The sample shows roughly 2.4 million clones, under 97% of them seen only once. Sequencing was carried out using naive CD4+ T cells sorted from blood. The receptors were sampled from a young man in good health. Both conserved end residues are part of each CDR3.

v_gene	CDR3aa
TRBV23-1	CASSQASGRRSNQPQHF
TRBV15	CATSRDRGTEAFF
TRBV11-2	CASSPGDGNYGYTF
TRBV6-5	CASSHGTDEQYF
TRBV27	CASKATGGRSYNEQFF
TRBV5-5	CASSLMGPGELFF
TRBV29-1	CSVEEGGSGANVLTF
TRBV13	CASSLVAGRVYEQYF
TRBV30	CASAASGANVLTF
TRBV18	CASSPPRGDNSPLHF
TRBV7-9	CASSPDRGGEQYF
TRBV21-1	CASRVRGMGRCGYTF
TRBV5-1	CASSLGGAGNQPQHF
TRBV2	CASSESGDGYTF
TRBV30	CAWSEVPRETQYF
TRBV4-1	CASSQGRLNTGELFF
TRBV18	CASSPVGTGGSGNTIYF
TRBV6-7	CASSRLVTDTQYF
TRBV11-2	CASSLEGGVGTQYF
TRBV28	CASSSAGSSSNTEAFF
TRBV5-1	CASSPFPTGNTEAFF
TRBV6-1	CASRPGSGELFF
TRBV10-1	CASSDLGLAGNNEQFF
TRBV10-3	CASSSGASNYGYTF
TRBV6-5	CASSYYGTGGDIQYF
TRBV7-4	CASSFRPSADRPIRDFWPQHF
TRBV25-1	CASSASDRGRANEKLFF
TRBV11-2	CASSAGLQETQYF
TRBV7-8	CASSLEGEGTEAFF
TRBV5-1	CASNPGQGANGYTF
TRBV5-1	CASSHGRLAGLMGETQYF
TRBV30	CAWNRVGGNQPQHF